The clone carrying this TCR beta chain was seen many times. Its antigen is unidentified. As the method for making TCR beta libraries, quantitative 5'-RACE with molecular barcodes was used. TCRdb ran MiXCR on the 5' RACE reads and lists one entry per CDR3 protein. The table has roughly 230,000 distinct CDR3 sequences, over 7% seen once. This record comes from a study of CD8 T cells in ankylosing spondylitis. General study results and limits: Ankylosing spondylitis blood appeared to carry a characteristic TCR beta motif of several highly homologous variants. Relatively rare in peripheral blood, disease-linked clones were also CD8+. Past studies reported some motif variants in reactive arthritis synovial fluid and blood.

Germline lookup yields CDR1 MNHEY and CDR2 SMNVEV (reference sequence). V lost 5 bases, J lost 5 bases, and 7 bases lay in between. This CDR3 contains 11 residues. Sequences were obtained from blood, either unsorted or a sorted T cell fraction (not recorded which). The chain carries TRBV27 and TRBJ2-7, with D uncertain. The sequence was collected from a female donor with ankylosing spondylitis or in good health (not recorded which). The CDR3 here is CASSRRDEQYF. DNA for the CDR3: TGTGCCAGCAGTCGAAGGGACGAGCAGTACTTC.